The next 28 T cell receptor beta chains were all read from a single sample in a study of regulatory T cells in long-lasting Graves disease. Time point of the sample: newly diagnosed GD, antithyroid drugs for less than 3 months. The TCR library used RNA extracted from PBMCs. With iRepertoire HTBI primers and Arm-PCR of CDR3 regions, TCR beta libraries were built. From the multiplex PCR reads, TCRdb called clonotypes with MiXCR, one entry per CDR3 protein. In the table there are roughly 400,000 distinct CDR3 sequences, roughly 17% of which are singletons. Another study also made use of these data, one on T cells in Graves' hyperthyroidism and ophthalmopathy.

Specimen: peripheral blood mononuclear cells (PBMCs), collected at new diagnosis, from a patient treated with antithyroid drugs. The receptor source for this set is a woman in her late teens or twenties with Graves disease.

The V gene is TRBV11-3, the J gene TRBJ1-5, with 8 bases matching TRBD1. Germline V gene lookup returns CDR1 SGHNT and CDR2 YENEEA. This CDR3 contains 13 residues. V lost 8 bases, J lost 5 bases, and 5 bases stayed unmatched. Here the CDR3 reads CASGQGADQPQHF. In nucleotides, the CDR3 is TGTGCCAGCGGTCAGGGGGCGGATCAGCCCCAGCATTTT.

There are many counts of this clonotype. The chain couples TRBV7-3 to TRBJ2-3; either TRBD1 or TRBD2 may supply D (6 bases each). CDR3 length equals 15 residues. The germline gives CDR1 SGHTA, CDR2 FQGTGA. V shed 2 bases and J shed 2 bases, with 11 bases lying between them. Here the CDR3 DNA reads TGTGCCAGCAGCTTATGGGGGGACAACACAGATACGCAGTATTTT. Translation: CASSLWGDNTDTQYF.

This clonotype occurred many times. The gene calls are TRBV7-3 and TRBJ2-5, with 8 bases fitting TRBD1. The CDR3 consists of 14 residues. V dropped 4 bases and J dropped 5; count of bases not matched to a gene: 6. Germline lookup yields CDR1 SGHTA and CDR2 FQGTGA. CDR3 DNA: TGTGCCAGCAGCTACCAGGGGGCGCCGGAGACCCAGTACTTC. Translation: CASSYQGAPETQYF.

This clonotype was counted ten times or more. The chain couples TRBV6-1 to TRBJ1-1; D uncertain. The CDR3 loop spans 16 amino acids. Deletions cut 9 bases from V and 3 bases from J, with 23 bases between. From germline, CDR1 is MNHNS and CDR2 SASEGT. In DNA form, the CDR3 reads TGTGCCAGTCGACGGCATGCTGGCAATTGGGACACTGAAGCTTTCTTT. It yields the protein CASRRHAGNWDTEAFF.

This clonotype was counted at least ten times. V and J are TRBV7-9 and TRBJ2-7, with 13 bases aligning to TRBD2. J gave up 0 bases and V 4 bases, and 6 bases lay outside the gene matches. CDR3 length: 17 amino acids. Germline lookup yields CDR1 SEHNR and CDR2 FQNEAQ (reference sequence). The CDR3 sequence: CASSSGLAGVRSYEQYF. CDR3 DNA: TGTGCCAGCAGCTCCGGACTAGCGGGAGTCCGCTCCTACGAGCAGTACTTC.

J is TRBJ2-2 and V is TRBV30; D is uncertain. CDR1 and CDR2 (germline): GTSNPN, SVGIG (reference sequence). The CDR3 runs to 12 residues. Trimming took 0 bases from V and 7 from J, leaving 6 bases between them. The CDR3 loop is CAWSVPLGELFF. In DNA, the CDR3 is TGTGCCTGGAGTGTACCACTCGGGGAGCTGTTTTTT.

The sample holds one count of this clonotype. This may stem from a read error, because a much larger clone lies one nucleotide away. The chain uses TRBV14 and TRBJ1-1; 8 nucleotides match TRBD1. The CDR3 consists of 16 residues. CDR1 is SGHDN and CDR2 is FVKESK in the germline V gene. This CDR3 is CASSQLLTGVGTDAFF. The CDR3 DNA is TGTGCCAGCAGCCAACTGTTGACAGGGGTTGGCACTGACGCTTTCTTT.

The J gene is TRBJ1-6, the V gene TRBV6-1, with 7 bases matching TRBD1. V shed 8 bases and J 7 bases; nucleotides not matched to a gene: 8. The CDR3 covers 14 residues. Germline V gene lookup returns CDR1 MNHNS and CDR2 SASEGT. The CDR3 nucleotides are TGTGCCAGCGCTAGGGGGCAACGGAATTCACCCCTCCACTTT. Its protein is CASARGQRNSPLHF.

CDR3 bases: TGTGCCTGGAGTACGGAGGCGACAGATACGCAGTATTTT. Protein product: CAWSTEATDTQYF. The chain combines TRBV30 with TRBJ2-3; tentatively, D is TRBD2 (5 bases). V shed 2 bases and J shed 3 bases, with 9 bases lying between them. Germline CDR1 GTSNPN, CDR2 SVGIG (reference sequence). The length of the CDR3 is 13 residues.

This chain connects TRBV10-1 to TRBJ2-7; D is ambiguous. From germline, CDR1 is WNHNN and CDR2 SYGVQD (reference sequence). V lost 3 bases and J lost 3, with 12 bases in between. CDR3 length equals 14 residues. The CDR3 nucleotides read TGCGCCAGCAGTGACCCGACATACGGCTACGAGCAGTACTTC. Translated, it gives CASSDPTYGYEQYF.

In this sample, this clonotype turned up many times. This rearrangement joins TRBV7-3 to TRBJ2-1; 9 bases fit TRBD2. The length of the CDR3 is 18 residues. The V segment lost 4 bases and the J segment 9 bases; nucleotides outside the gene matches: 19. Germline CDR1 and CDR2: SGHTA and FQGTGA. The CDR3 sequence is CASSSVGGGRAIGAEQFF. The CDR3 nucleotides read TGTGCCAGCAGCTCAGTGGGGGGCGGGAGGGCCATAGGCGCTGAGCAGTTCTTC.

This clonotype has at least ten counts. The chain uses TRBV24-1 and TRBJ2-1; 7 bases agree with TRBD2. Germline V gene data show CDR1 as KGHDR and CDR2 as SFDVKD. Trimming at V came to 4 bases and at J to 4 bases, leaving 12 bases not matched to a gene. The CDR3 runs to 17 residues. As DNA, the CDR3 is TGTGCCACCAGTGACCCAGTTTGGGGCGGGAGTTACAATGAGCAGTTCTTC. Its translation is CATSDPVWGGSYNEQFF.

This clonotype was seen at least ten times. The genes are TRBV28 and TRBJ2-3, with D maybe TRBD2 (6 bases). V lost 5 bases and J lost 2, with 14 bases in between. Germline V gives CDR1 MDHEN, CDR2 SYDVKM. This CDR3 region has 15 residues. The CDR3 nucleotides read TGTGCCAGCAGTGTACTAGCCGATATCACAGATACGCAGTATTTT. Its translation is CASSVLADITDTQYF.

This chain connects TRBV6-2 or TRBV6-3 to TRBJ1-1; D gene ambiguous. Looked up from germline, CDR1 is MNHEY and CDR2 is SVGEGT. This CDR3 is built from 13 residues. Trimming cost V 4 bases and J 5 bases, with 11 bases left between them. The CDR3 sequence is CASSFGQGTEAFF. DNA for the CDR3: TGTGCCAGCAGTTTTGGTCAAGGGACTGAAGCTTTCTTT.

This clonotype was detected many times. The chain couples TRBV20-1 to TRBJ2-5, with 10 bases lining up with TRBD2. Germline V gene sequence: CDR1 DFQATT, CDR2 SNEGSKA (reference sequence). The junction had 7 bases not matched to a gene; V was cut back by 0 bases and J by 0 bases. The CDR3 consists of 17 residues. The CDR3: CSARDPWTSGHQETQYF. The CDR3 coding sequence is TGCAGTGCTAGAGATCCGTGGACTAGCGGACACCAAGAGACCCAGTACTTC.

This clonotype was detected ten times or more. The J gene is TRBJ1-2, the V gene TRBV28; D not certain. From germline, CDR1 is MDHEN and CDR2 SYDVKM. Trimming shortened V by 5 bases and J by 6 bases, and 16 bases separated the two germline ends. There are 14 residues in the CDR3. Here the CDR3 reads CASSPPGRINGYTF. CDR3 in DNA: TGTGCCAGCAGTCCTCCGGGCCGCATTAATGGCTACACCTTC.

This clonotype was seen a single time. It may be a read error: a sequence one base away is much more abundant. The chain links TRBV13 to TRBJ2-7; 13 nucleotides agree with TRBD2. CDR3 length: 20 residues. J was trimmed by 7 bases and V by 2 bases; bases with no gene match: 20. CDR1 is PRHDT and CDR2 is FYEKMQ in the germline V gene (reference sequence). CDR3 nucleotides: TGTGCCAGCAGCTTATACTCCCGGACTAGCGGGAGAGGGACCTACAATGAGCAGTACTTC. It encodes CASSLYSRTSGRGTYNEQYF.

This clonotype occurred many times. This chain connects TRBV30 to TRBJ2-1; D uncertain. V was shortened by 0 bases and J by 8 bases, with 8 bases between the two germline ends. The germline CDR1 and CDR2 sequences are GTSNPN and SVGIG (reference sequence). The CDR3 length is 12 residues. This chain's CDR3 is CAWSVHADEQFF. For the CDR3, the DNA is TGTGCCTGGAGTGTACACGCTGATGAGCAGTTCTTC.

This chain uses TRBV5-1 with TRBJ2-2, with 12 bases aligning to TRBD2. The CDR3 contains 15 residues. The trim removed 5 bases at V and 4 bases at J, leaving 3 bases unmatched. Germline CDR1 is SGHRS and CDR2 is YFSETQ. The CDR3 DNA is TGCGCCAGCAGGACTAGCGGGAGAGGCACCGGGGAGCTGTTTTTT. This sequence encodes CASRTSGRGTGELFF.

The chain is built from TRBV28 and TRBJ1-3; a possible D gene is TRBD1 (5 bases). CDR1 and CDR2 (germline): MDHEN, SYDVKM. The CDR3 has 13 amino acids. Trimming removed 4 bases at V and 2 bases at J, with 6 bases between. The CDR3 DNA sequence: TGTGCCAGCAGTTGGGACCCTGGAAACACCATATATTTT. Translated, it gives CASSWDPGNTIYF.

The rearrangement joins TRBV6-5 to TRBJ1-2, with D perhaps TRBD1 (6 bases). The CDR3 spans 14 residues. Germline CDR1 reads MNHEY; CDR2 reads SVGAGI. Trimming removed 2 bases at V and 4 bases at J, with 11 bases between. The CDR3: CASSYGEDSYGYTF. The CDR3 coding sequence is TGTGCCAGCAGTTACGGGGAGGACAGCTATGGCTACACCTTC.

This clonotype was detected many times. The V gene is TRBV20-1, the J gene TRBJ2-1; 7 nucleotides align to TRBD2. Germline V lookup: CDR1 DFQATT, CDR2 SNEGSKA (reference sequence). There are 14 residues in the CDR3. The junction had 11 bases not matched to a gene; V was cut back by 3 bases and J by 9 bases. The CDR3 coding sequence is TGCAGTGCTAGTCGTAGCGGGTCGGTCGGTGAGCAGTTCTTC. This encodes CSASRSGSVGEQFF.

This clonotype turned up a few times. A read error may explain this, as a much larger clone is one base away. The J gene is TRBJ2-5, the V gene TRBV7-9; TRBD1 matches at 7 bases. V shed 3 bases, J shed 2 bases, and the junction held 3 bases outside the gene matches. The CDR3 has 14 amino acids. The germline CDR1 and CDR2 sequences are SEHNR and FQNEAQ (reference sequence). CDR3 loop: CASSLARGQETQYF. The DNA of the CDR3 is TGTGCCAGCAGCTTGGCCAGGGGGCAAGAGACCCAGTACTTC.

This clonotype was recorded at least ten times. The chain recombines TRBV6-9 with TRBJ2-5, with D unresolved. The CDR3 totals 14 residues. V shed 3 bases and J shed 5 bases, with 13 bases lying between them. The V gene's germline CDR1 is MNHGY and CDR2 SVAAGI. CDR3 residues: CASSYTPRWETQYF. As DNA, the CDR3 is TGTGCCAGCAGTTACACCCCTAGATGGGAGACCCAGTACTTC.

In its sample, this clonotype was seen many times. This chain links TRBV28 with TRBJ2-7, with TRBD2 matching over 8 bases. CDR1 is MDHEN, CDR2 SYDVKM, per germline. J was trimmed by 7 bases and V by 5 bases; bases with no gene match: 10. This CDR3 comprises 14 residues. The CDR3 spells CASSPQREWEEQYF. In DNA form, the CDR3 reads TGTGCCAGCAGTCCACAGCGGGAGTGGGAGGAGCAGTACTTC.

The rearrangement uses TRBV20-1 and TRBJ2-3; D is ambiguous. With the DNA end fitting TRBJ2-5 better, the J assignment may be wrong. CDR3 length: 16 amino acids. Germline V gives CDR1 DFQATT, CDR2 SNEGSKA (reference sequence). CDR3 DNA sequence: TGCAGTGCTACCCCCCCCACCCAGACACCGATGGAGACCCAGTACTTC. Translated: CSATPPTQTPMETQYF.

The CDR3 nucleotides are TGTGCCAGTAGTATGGCCGGGGGCGCCCCCGGGGAGCTGTTTTTT. This encodes CASSMAGGAPGELFF. The chain employs TRBV19 and TRBJ2-2; D could derive from TRBD1 or TRBD2 (6 bases each). The CDR3 consists of 15 residues. V shed 3 bases and J shed 6 bases, with 14 bases lying between them. The germline V gene encodes CDR1 LNHDA and CDR2 SQIVND (reference sequence).

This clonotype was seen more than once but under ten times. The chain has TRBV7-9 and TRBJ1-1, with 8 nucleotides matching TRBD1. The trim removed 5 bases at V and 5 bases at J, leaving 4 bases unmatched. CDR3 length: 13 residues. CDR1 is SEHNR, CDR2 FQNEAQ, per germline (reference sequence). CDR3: CASSRTGITEAFF. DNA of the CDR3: TGTGCCAGCAGCAGGACAGGGATTACTGAAGCTTTCTTT.